The subject of this entry is one T cell receptor (beta chain). Its antigen is not identified. V gave up 0 bases and J gave up 0 bases; unmatched junction bases: 6. This CDR3 has 17 residues. CDR1 SGHRS and CDR2 YFSETQ come from the germline V gene. PCR primers comprised 60 Vbeta and 13 Jbeta primers. Here immunoSEQ multiplex PCR was the method, and the copy in TCRdb shows in-frame clones only, minus some. The data show some 56,000 clones, roughly 84% seen once. The data were obtained in a study of cytomegalovirus exposure and HLA in healthy donors. Study-wide results and caveats: TCR beta chain V- and J-gene trimming was linked, in a later analysis, to a missense variant in DCLRE1C.

This TCR came from a human donor in good health. The sample was PBMCs. J is TRBJ2-5 and V is TRBV5-1; 9 bases fit TRBD1. As DNA, the CDR3 is TGCGCCAGCAGCTTGGCGGACAGGGGATTTGACCAAGAGACCCAGTACTTC. It translates to CASSLADRGFDQETQYF.